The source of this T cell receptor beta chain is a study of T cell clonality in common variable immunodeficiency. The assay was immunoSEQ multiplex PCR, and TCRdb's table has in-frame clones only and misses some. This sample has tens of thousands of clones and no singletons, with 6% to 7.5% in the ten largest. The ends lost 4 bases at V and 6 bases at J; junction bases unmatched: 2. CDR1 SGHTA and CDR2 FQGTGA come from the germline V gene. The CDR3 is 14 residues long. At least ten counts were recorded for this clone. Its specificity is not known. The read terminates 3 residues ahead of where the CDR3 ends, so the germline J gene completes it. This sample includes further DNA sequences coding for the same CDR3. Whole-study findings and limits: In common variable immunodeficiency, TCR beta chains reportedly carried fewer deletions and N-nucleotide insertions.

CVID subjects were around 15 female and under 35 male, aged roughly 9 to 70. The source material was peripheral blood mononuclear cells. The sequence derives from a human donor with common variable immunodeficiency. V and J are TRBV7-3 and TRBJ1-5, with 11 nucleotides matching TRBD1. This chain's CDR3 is CASSSDRGPQPQHF. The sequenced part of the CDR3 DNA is TGTGCCAGCAGCTCGGACAGGGGGCCTCAGCCC.